This T cell receptor (beta chain) derives from a study of blood T cell repertoires in COVID-19. As originally analysed: Researchers report that nucleated cell counts were estimated from reference gene primer amplification. The data were produced by immunoSEQ multiplex PCR, yet TCRdb's version contains in-frame clones alone and is incomplete. Clone size and the V and J calls come from that table; the DNA yielded D and trimming. The sample consists of 120,000 to 150,000 clones, roughly 86% of them appearing once. Trimming took off 2 bases at V and 1 base at J, with 5 bases between the two ends. Germline CDR1 and CDR2: SGHRS and YFSETQ. This CDR3 comprises 13 residues.

The chain joins TRBV5-1 to TRBJ2-3, with D hard to call. The sequence derives from a man aged 50 or older with active or convalescent COVID-19. Sequencing was performed on peripheral blood. The CDR3 is CASSLEGTDTQYF. The CDR3 bases are TGCGCCAGCAGCTTAGAGGGCACAGATACGCAGTATTTT.